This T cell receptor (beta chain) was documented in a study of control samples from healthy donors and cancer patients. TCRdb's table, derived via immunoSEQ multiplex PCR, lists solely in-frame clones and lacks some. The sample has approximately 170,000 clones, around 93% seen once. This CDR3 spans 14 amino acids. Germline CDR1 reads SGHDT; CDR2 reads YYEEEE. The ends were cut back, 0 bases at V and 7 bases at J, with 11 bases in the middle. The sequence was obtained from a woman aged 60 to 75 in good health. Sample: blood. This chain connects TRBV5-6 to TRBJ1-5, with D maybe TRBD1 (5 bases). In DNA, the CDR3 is TGTGCCAGCAGCTTGGCAGGGAACTCGCAGCCCCAGCATTTT. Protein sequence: CASSLAGNSQPQHF.